These T cell receptor beta chains were read from a single sample in a study of beta chain features in type 1 diabetes. The method was immunoSEQ multiplex PCR; TCRdb's version includes in-frame clones alone and lacks a portion of them. Among approximately 150,000 clones listed, more than 9% were seen once. The specimen sequenced was naive CD4+ T cells from blood. The receptors derive from a man between 18 and 29 years old in good health. The CDR3 runs from the conserved cysteine through the conserved F or W. D genes are given only for firm matches. Clone size is shown for a subset of rows, as once, few, many or a class of expanded clone.

J,size,D,V,CDR3,DNA
TRBJ1-4,few,NA,TRBV6-5,CASGRGSNEKLFF,TGTGCCAGCGGCAGGGGTAGTAATGAAAAACTGTTTTTT
TRBJ1-3,few,NA,TRBV9,CASSVERDSGNTIYF,TGTGCCAGCAGCGTAGAGAGGGACTCTGGAAACACCATATATTTT
TRBJ2-1,many,NA,TRBV7-9,CASAGTDNEQFF,TGTGCCAGCGCCGGGACTGACAATGAGCAGTTCTTC
TRBJ2-3,many,TRBD2,TRBV14,CASSLRTSGGTDTQYF,TGTGCCAGCAGCCTCCGGACTAGCGGGGGCACAGATACGCAGTATTTT
TRBJ1-1,many,NA,TRBV21-1,CASSKKADREDTEAFF,TGTGCCAGCAGCAAAAAGGCTGACAGGGAGGACACTGAAGCTTTCTTT
TRBJ2-1,NA,TRBD2,TRBV5-1,CASSLGRGGQDEQFF,TGCGCCAGCAGCTTAGGGCGGGGGGGCCAGGATGAGCAGTTCTTC
TRBJ1-1,few,TRBD1,TRBV23-1,CASSHMTGEGTEAFF,TGCGCCAGCAGTCATATGACAGGGGAAGGGACTGAAGCTTTCTTT
TRBJ1-2,NA,TRBD1,TRBV18,CASSSWTGQYGYTF,TGTGCCAGCTCATCCTGGACAGGGCAGTATGGCTACACCTTC
TRBJ1-4,few,NA,TRBV29-1,CSVSQGTSATNEKLFF,TGCAGCGTTTCACAGGGTACCTCTGCAACTAATGAAAAACTGTTTTTT
TRBJ1-2,few,TRBD1,TRBV28,CASSLFGQGAGYTF,TGTGCCAGCAGTTTATTTGGACAGGGGGCCGGCTACACCTTC
TRBJ2-1,few,TRBD1,TRBV5-1,CASSLGQGSYNEQFF,TGCGCCAGCAGCTTGGGACAGGGGTCTTACAATGAGCAGTTCTTC
TRBJ2-3,few,TRBD2,TRBV5-1,CASSFSGVTDTQYF,TGCGCCAGCAGCTTTAGCGGGGTCACAGATACGCAGTATTTT
TRBJ1-5,few,NA,TRBV7-9,CASRYSNQPQHF,TGTGCCAGCAGATATAGCAATCAGCCCCAGCATTTT
TRBJ2-2,NA,NA,TRBV5-1,CASSLEQVSTGELFF,TGCGCCAGCAGCTTGGAACAGGTATCCACCGGGGAGCTGTTTTTT
TRBJ2-2,few,NA,TRBV28,CASRIGSGTGELFF,TGTGCCAGCAGGATAGGTTCGGGTACCGGGGAGCTGTTTTTT
TRBJ2-5,many,TRBD1,TRBV27,CASSLDRVETQYF,TGTGCCAGCAGTTTGGACAGGGTTGAGACCCAGTACTTC
TRBJ1-6,NA,TRBD1,TRBV6-1,CASSERDRGISYNSPLHF,TGTGCCAGCAGTGAACGGGACAGGGGGATCTCCTATAATTCACCCCTCCACTTT
TRBJ2-1,few,TRBD2,TRBV7-2,CASSPTSGSYNEQFF,TGTGCCAGCAGCCCCACTAGCGGCTCCTACAATGAGCAGTTCTTC
TRBJ2-1,few,TRBD1,TRBV10-3,CAISTGTGNEQFF,TGTGCCATCAGCACCGGGACAGGTAATGAGCAGTTCTTC
TRBJ2-7,few,NA,TRBV5-4,CASSQEPTGNYEQYF,TGTGCCAGCAGCCAAGAGCCCACAGGGAACTACGAGCAGTACTTC
TRBJ2-1,NA,TRBD2,TRBV2,CASSSGGYNEQFF,TGTGCCAGCTCTAGCGGGGGGTACAATGAGCAGTTCTTC
TRBJ2-7,few,TRBD1,TRBV30,CACDRGLYEQYF,TGTGCCTGTGACAGGGGGCTCTACGAGCAGTACTTC
TRBJ2-7,NA,TRBD2,TRBV2,CASSVRGGVGEQYF,TGTGCCAGCAGTGTTCGGGGGGGGGTTGGCGAGCAGTACTTC
TRBJ1-4,NA,TRBD1,TRBV6-5,CASSATGAEKLFF,TGTGCCAGCAGCGCAACAGGGGCGGAAAAACTGTTTTTT
TRBJ1-2,NA,NA,TRBV4-3,CASSQVAGGRVNYGYTF,TGCGCCAGCAGCCAAGTAGCGGGGGGCAGGGTAAACTATGGCTACACCTTC
TRBJ2-5,many,TRBD1,TRBV29-1,CSVRDRLWGETQYF,TGCAGCGTCCGGGACAGGCTGTGGGGAGAGACCCAGTACTTC
TRBJ2-3,few,NA,TRBV7-2,CASSYGAADTQYF,TGTGCCAGCAGCTATGGGGCTGCAGATACGCAGTATTTT
TRBJ2-7,NA,TRBD1,TRBV30,CAWSRADRGAQYF,TGTGCCTGGAGTCGAGCGGACAGGGGAGCGCAGTACTTC
TRBJ2-3,few,NA,TRBV10-3,CAINGEGTSTDTQYF,TGTGCCATAAACGGCGAGGGGACTAGCACAGATACGCAGTATTTT
TRBJ2-5,NA,NA,TRBV11-3,CASSRSGARQETQYF,TGTGCCAGCAGCCGCTCGGGAGCGAGACAAGAGACCCAGTACTTC
TRBJ2-7,many,TRBD2,TRBV18,CASSPTSGYEQYF,TGTGCCAGCTCACCAACTAGCGGGTACGAGCAGTACTTC
TRBJ2-7,NA,NA,TRBV11-3,CASSPEGGRNYEQYF,TGTGCCAGCAGCCCCGAAGGGGGAAGAAACTACGAGCAGTACTTC
TRBJ1-4,few,NA,TRBV25-1,CASSEDRSTNEKLFF,TGTGCCAGCAGTGAGGACAGATCAACTAATGAAAAACTGTTTTTT
TRBJ2-7,NA,NA,TRBV18,CASSPPTGAYEQYF,TGTGCCAGCTCACCCCCAACAGGTGCCTACGAGCAGTACTTC
TRBJ2-6,many,TRBD1,TRBV18,CASSPGTGNFGANVLTF,TGTGCCAGCTCACCCGGGACAGGGAACTTTGGGGCCAACGTCCTGACTTTC
TRBJ1-2,few,NA,TRBV5-4,CASSLVGGGYTF,TGTGCCAGCAGCCTGGTAGGCGGGGGCTACACCTTC
TRBJ1-4,few,TRBD1,TRBV7-9,CASSHRQGSNEKLFF,TGTGCCAGCAGCCATCGACAGGGATCTAATGAAAAACTGTTTTTT
TRBJ1-4,NA,TRBD1,TRBV5-6,CASSKGTGGNEKLFF,TGTGCCAGCAGCAAAGGGACAGGGGGTAATGAAAAACTGTTTTTT